Following are 18 T cell receptor beta chains from one sample sequenced in a study of blood T cell repertoires in COVID-19 (dated by TCRdb to the early 2020s). Libraries were prepared through the immunoSEQ multiplex PCR assay. This is the immuneACCESS table as TCRdb keeps it, with only in-frame sequences that have V and J called. A part of the clones is gone; compared with another copy, unresolved V genes explain less than half, and the rest is unexplained. This sample has hundreds of thousands of clones in its table, and around 86% of those were observed once. Clones ranked in the top ten supply 2.1% of the sample. Sequencing was done on a sample of peripheral blood. The source of these receptors is a woman aged 25 to 45 who had recovered from COVID-19.

A word on this clone: Additional DNA sequences in this sample encode the identical CDR3. This rearrangement joins TRBV7-3 to TRBJ1-1, with D tentatively TRBD1 (6 bases). V lost 2 bases to trimming and J lost 2 bases, with 9 bases between them. The CDR3 length is 14 residues. Germline V gene sequence: CDR1 SGHTA, CDR2 FQGTGA. For the CDR3, the DNA is TGTGCCAGCAGCTTATTAGGGGGAAACACTGAAGCTTTCTTT. Residues: CASSLLGGNTEAFF. Complete variable domain (other parts from reference TRBV7-3 and TRBJ1-1): GAGVSQTPSNKVTEKGKYVELRCDPISGHTALYWYRQSLGQGPEFLIYFQGTGAADDSGLPNDRFFAVRPEGSVSTLKIQRTERGDSAVYLCASSLLGGNTEAFFGQGTRLTVV.

This chain joins TRBV27 and TRBJ1-1; D might be TRBD1 (5 bases). The CDR3 is made up of 15 amino acids. CDR1 MNHEY and CDR2 SMNVEV come from the germline V gene (reference sequence). Trimming pared 4 bases from V and 0 bases from J, leaving 12 bases between. CDR3 sequence: CASSSRQNLNTEAFF. CDR3 DNA sequence: TGTGCCAGCAGTTCTCGACAGAATTTGAACACTGAAGCTTTCTTT.

Concerning this clone itself: The sample holds other DNA sequences that translate to the same CDR3. V is TRBV9 and J is TRBJ2-7; 7 bases match TRBD1. The V gene's germline CDR1 is SGDLS and CDR2 YYNGEE. This CDR3 region has 14 residues. V shed 0 bases, J shed 2 bases, and the junction held 2 bases outside the gene matches. The CDR3 sequence: CASSVGTGAYEQYF. In DNA form, the CDR3 reads TGTGCCAGCAGCGTAGGGACAGGTGCCTACGAGCAGTACTTC.

V usage is TRBV7-6 and J usage is TRBJ2-7, with TRBD2 identical over 11 bases. The CDR3 has 15 residues. V was pared by 4 bases and J by 4 bases, with 6 bases of the junction left unmatched. Germline CDR1 and CDR2: SGHVS and FNYEAQ. The CDR3 coding sequence is TGTGCCAGCAGCTCCGGGACTAGCGGCAGGTACGAGCAGTACTTC. This sequence encodes CASSSGTSGRYEQYF.

This chain uses TRBV7-9 with TRBJ2-1, with D hard to call. Germline V gene data show CDR1 as SEHNR and CDR2 as FQNEAQ (reference sequence). The CDR3 has 16 amino acids. Trimming took off 1 base at V and 2 bases at J, with 12 bases between the two ends. The CDR3: CASSLVAAGPYNEQFF. The CDR3 DNA sequence: TGTGCCAGCAGCTTAGTTGCAGCAGGCCCCTACAATGAGCAGTTCTTC.

This clone occurred once. The rearrangement uses TRBV12-3 or TRBV12-4 and TRBJ1-2; weak D call: TRBD1 (5 bases). With 2 bases removed from V and 8 bases from J, the gap between germline ends came to 12 bases. This CDR3 has 13 amino acids. CDR3 DNA sequence: TGTGCCAGCAGTTTATATGGGGCGCGGGGCTACACCTTC. This sequence encodes CASSLYGARGYTF.

The table lists this clone with a few counts. The chain combines TRBV19 with TRBJ1-2, with D perhaps TRBD1 (6 bases). Trimming shortened V by 4 bases and J by 3 bases, and 15 bases separated the two germline ends. This CDR3 is 15 amino acids long. CDR1 and CDR2 (germline): LNHDA, SQIVND (reference sequence). CDR3 sequence reads: CASSTGQNNDYGYTF. The CDR3 region has the DNA TGTGCCAGTAGTACCGGACAGAACAACGACTATGGCTACACCTTC.

The J gene is TRBJ2-1, the V gene TRBV3-1 (or the pseudogene TRBV3-2); 7 positions agree with TRBD1. Germline V CDR1 and CDR2: LGHDT, YNNKEL (reference sequence). Losses at the gene ends were 0 bases for V and 1 base for J; bases not matched to a gene: 3. The CDR3 is 16 residues long. The CDR3 here is CASSQEQGWSYNEQFF. The CDR3 region has the DNA TGTGCCAGCAGCCAAGAACAGGGGTGGTCCTACAATGAGCAGTTCTTC.

The V and J genes are TRBV5-6 and TRBJ2-7; 12 nucleotides align to TRBD2. In germline, CDR1 is SGHDT, CDR2 YYEEEE. This CDR3 is built from 16 residues. J lost 0 bases, V lost 4 bases, and 5 bases had no gene match. The chain's CDR3 is CASSAGLAGSSYEQYF. The CDR3 DNA reads as TGTGCCAGCAGCGCAGGACTAGCGGGAAGCTCCTACGAGCAGTACTTC.

The chain carries TRBV27 and TRBJ2-7; the match to TRBD2 covers 12 bases. Germline V lookup: CDR1 MNHEY, CDR2 SMNVEV (reference sequence). V shed 7 bases and J 5 bases; nucleotides not matched to a gene: 9. The CDR3 contains 15 residues. The CDR3 region has the DNA TGTGCCAGCACTACTGGACTAGCGGGGAGACACGAGCAGTACTTC. Translated, it gives CASTTGLAGRHEQYF.

The rearrangement links TRBV19 to TRBJ2-1; unclear D gene. The ends were cut back, 5 bases at V and 0 bases at J, with 8 bases in the middle. The V gene's germline CDR1 is LNHDA and CDR2 SQIVND (reference sequence). CDR3 length: 14 residues. The CDR3 DNA reads as TGTGCCAGTAGTGCGAGCCCCTCCTACAATGAGCAGTTCTTC. It encodes CASSASPSYNEQFF. The entire variable domain, with the rest obtained from reference TRBV19 and TRBJ2-1, is as follows: DGGITQSPKYLFRKEGQNVTLSCEQNLNHDAMYWYRQDPGQGLRLIYYSQIVNDFQKGDIAEGYSVSREKKESFPLTVTSAQKNPTAFYLCASSASPSYNEQFFGPGTRLTVL.

The genes are TRBV19 and TRBJ2-3; a weak D match, TRBD2 (6 bases). Looked up from germline, CDR1 is LNHDA and CDR2 is SQIVND (reference sequence). This CDR3 comprises 14 residues. V lost 3 bases, J lost 4 bases, and 11 bases lay in between. The CDR3 here is CASSIGGSADTQYF. The CDR3 coding sequence is TGTGCCAGTAGTATCGGGGGAAGTGCAGATACGCAGTATTTT. The whole variable domain, remainder taken from reference TRBV19 and TRBJ2-3, is DGGITQSPKYLFRKEGQNVTLSCEQNLNHDAMYWYRQDPGQGLRLIYYSQIVNDFQKGDIAEGYSVSREKKESFPLTVTSAQKNPTAFYLCASSIGGSADTQYFGPGTRLTVL.

As to this clone: Other DNA sequences in the sample encode the same CDR3. The V call is TRBV12-3 or TRBV12-4, the J call TRBJ1-2; possibly TRBD1 for D (5 bases). The length of the CDR3 is 13 residues. Trimming removed 0 bases from V and 7 bases from J, with 9 bases in between. CDR3 coding DNA: TGTGCCAGCAGTTTAGCGCGGGGCGGTGGCTACACCTTC. It codes for CASSLARGGGYTF.

The V call is TRBV4-1, the J call TRBJ1-1; 11 bases map to TRBD1. There are 16 residues in the CDR3. The germline V gene encodes CDR1 MGHRA and CDR2 YSYEKL. After removal of 4 bases from V and 0 bases from J, the junction contained 4 bases not matched to a gene. CDR3: CASSPGQGALNTEAFF. CDR3 nucleotides: TGCGCCAGCAGCCCTGGACAGGGGGCTCTGAACACTGAAGCTTTCTTT.

The rearrangement joins TRBV5-1 to TRBJ2-7, with 7 bases matching TRBD1. Germline CDR1 is SGHRS and CDR2 is YFSETQ. After removal of 4 bases from V and 0 bases from J, the junction contained 13 bases not matched to a gene. CDR3 size: 17 residues. The DNA of the CDR3 is TGCGCCAGCAGCACCGACGCCGCAGGGGGTAACTCCTACGAGCAGTACTTC. It translates to CASSTDAAGGNSYEQYF.

This clone was counted once. The chain is built from TRBV7-9 and TRBJ1-1; D is undetermined. V lost 5 bases, J lost 3 bases, and 22 bases lay in between. Germline V gene sequence: CDR1 SEHNR, CDR2 FQNEAQ (reference sequence). The CDR3 loop spans 17 amino acids. In DNA, the CDR3 is TGTGCCAGCAGCGCGCTTCCCGGGAGGAGTCGGGACACTGAAGCTTTCTTT. It yields the protein CASSALPGRSRDTEAFF.

The gene calls are TRBV10-3 and TRBJ1-1; 9 nucleotides agree with TRBD1. The germline CDR1 and CDR2 sequences are ENHRY and SYGVKD. This CDR3 contains 14 residues. V was pared by 7 bases and J by 4 bases, with 7 bases of the junction left unmatched. Written as DNA, the CDR3 is TGTGCCATCACCGAAGACAGGGGGAGCACTGAAGCTTTCTTT. Its translation is CAITEDRGSTEAFF.

V and J are TRBV7-2 and TRBJ2-3; D remains unclear. The germline V gene has CDR1 SGHTA and CDR2 FQGNSA. Trimming took off 5 bases at V and 4 bases at J, with 7 bases between the two ends. This CDR3 is built from 12 residues. CDR3 sequence reads: CASSIPADTQYF. CDR3 nucleotide sequence: TGTGCCAGCAGCATTCCCGCAGATACGCAGTATTTT.